Reported below is one T cell receptor (beta chain). Its target is unknown. Germline CDR1 and CDR2: MNHEY and SMNVEV (reference sequence). Trimming removed 5 bases from V and 2 bases from J; junction bases left unmatched: 5. The CDR3 is 14 residues long. Here immunoSEQ multiplex PCR was the method, and the copy in TCRdb shows in-frame clones only, minus some. The data show 150,000 to 200,000 clones, roughly 92% seen once. The source of the sample is a study of T cell responses to AZD1222 COVID-19 vaccine. Study results and caveats: Only 5 or 6 individuals given AZD1222 were seropositive at baseline.

The genes are TRBV27 and TRBJ2-5; 7 bases are a match to TRBD1. The TCR sequence derives from an adult in good health. Source: peripheral blood, taken on day 0 of AZD1222 vaccination. In DNA form, the CDR3 reads TGTGCCAGCAGTCTCAGGGACAGACAAGAGACCCAGTACTTC. It codes for CASSLRDRQETQYF.